Given below is one T cell receptor (beta chain) in context. The antigen is undetermined. This sample is part of a study of identical twins. Whole-study results and caveats: Monozygotic twins shared more out-of-frame TCR alpha than recombination models predicted. Where beta out-of-frame sequences were concerned, excess twin sharing was weaker.

cDNA carried unique molecular identifiers, and a universal primer site was added by template switching. TCRdb used MiXCR to reprocess the 5' RACE reads, holding one entry per CDR3 protein. The sample consists of about 570,000 distinct CDR3 sequences, 9% to 10% of them appearing once. This sample was shared with a second study, whose subject was yellow fever vaccine responses in identical twins.

The specimen sequenced was PBMCs. The receptor comes from a woman younger than 30 in good health.

CDR3: CASSTGQGLRETQYF. The CDR3 nucleotides read TGTGCCAGCAGCACGGGACAGGGACTGAGGGAGACCCAGTACTTC. This rearrangement joins TRBV7-2 to TRBJ2-5; 9 bases agree with TRBD1. Germline V gene lookup returns CDR1 SGHTA and CDR2 FQGNSA. The J segment lost 5 bases and the V segment lost 5 bases, leaving 9 bases of the junction unmatched. CDR3 length equals 15 residues.